Reported below is one T cell receptor beta chain. No antigen is known for it. The data originate from a study of cytomegalovirus exposure and HLA in healthy donors. Study findings and constraints: Later analysis demonstrated an association between a missense DCLRE1C variant and TCR beta V- and J-gene trimming.

PCR primers comprised 60 Vbeta and 13 Jbeta primers. The protocol was immunoSEQ multiplex PCR, while the TCRdb copy is restricted to in-frame clones and leaves out a portion. The listing contains some 110,000 clones. The CDR3 runs 17 residues. V gave up 0 bases and J gave up 4 bases; unmatched junction bases: 4. Per germline, CDR1 SGDLS and CDR2 YYNGEE. The rearrangement uses TRBV9 and TRBJ2-3; 14 positions match TRBD2. The sequenced sample was PBMCs. This clonotype originated in a man younger than 35 in good health and CMV-seronegative. CDR3 loop: CASSVETSGRVSDTQYF. CDR3 in DNA: TGTGCCAGCAGCGTAGAGACTAGCGGGAGGGTATCAGATACGCAGTATTTT.